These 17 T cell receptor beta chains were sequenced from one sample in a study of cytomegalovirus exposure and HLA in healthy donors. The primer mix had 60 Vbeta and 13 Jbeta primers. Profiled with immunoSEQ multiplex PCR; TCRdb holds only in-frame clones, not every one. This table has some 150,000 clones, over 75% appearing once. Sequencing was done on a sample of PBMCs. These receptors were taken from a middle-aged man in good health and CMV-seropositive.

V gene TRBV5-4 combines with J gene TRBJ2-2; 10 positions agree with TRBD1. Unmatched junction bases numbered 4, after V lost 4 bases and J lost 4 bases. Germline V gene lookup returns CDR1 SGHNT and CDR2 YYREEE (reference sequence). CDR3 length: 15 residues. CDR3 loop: CASSDRGRGTGELFF. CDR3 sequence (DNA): TGTGCCAGCAGCGACAGGGGGCGAGGCACCGGGGAGCTGTTTTTT.

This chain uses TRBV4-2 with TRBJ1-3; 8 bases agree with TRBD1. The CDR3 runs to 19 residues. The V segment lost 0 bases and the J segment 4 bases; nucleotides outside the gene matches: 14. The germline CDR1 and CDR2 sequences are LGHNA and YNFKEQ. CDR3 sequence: CASSQEGAQGANRGNTIYF. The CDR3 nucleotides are TGTGCCAGCAGCCAAGAGGGGGCCCAGGGGGCGAATAGAGGAAACACCATATATTTT.

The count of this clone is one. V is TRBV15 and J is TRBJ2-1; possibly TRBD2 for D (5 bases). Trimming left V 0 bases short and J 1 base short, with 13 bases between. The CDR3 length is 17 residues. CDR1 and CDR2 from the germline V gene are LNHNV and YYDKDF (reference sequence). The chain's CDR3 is CATSRDRVGGSYNEQFF. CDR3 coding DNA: TGTGCCACCAGCAGAGATAGGGTAGGCGGGTCCTACAATGAGCAGTTCTTC.

The CDR3 DNA reads TGTGCCAGCAGTGACCGATGGGGGGGAGAGACCCAGTACTTC. As protein: CASSDRWGGETQYF. The J gene is TRBJ2-5, the V gene TRBV25-1; 7 nucleotides align to TRBD2. The CDR3 sequence is 14 residues long. With V trimmed by 3 bases and J by 4 bases, 5 bases remained unmatched. Germline lookup yields CDR1 MGHDK and CDR2 SYGVNS.

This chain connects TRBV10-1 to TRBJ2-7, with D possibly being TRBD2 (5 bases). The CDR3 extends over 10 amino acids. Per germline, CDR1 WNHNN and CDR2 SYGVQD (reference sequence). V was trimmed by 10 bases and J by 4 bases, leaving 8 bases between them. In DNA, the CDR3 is TGCGCCACCCGAGGGTACGAGCAGTACTTC. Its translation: CATRGYEQYF.

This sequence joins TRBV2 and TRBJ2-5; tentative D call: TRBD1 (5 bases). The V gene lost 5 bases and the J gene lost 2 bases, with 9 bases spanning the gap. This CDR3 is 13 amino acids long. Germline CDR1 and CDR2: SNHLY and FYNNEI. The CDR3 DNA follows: TGTGCCAGCAGTATCAGACAGCAAGAGACCCAGTACTTC. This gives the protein CASSIRQQETQYF.

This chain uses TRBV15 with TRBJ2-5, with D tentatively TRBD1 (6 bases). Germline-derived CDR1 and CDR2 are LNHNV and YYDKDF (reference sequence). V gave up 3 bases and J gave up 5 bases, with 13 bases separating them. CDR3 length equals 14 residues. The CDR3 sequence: CATSRDRFGETQYF. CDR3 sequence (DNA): TGTGCCACCAGCAGGGACAGATTCGGGGAGACCCAGTACTTC.

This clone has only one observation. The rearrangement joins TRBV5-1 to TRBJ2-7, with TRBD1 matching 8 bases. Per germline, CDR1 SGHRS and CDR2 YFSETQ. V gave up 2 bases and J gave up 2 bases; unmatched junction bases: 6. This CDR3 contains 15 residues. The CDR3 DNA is TGCGCCAGCAGCTTTGGGACAGGTAATCCCTACGAGCAGTACTTC. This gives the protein CASSFGTGNPYEQYF.

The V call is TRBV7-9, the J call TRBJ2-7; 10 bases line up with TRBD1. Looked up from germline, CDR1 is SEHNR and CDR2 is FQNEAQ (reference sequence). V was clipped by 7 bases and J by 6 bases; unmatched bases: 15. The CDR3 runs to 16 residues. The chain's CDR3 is CASTSGWGQGSAEQYF. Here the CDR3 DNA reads TGTGCCAGCACTTCGGGGTGGGGACAGGGGAGTGCCGAGCAGTACTTC.

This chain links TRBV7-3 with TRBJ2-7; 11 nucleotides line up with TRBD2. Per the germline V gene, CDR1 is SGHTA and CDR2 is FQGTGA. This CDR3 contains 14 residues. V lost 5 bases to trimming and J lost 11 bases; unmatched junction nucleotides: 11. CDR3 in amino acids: CASSVLPLLAGEYF. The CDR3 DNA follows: TGTGCCAGCAGCGTCCTCCCGTTACTAGCGGGGGAGTACTTC.

The CDR3 DNA is TGTGCCAGCAGTCCGGGACACCTTAGCAATCAGCCCCAGCATTTT. It specifies CASSPGHLSNQPQHF. The V gene is TRBV28, the J gene TRBJ1-5, with D possibly matching TRBD1 (6 bases). Trimming took off 5 bases at V and 0 bases at J, with 11 bases between the two ends. This CDR3 is 15 amino acids long. CDR1 and CDR2 from the germline V gene are MDHEN and SYDVKM. Supplemented by reference TRBV28 and TRBJ1-5, the full variable domain reads DVKVTQSSRYLVKRTGEKVFLECVQDMDHENMFWYRQDPGLGLRLIYFSYDVKMKEKGDIPEGYSVSREKKERFSLILESASTNQTSMYLCASSPGHLSNQPQHFGDGTRLSIL.

Written as DNA, the CDR3 is TGCGCCAGCAGTGAAAATTCGGCAGGGGGACTCGATAAGCAGTACTTC. This gives the protein CASSENSAGGLDKQYF. J is TRBJ2-7 and V is TRBV10-1; tentatively, D is TRBD1 (7 bases). Trimming left V 3 bases short and J 8 bases short, with 23 bases between. CDR3 length: 16 amino acids. Germline CDR1 and CDR2: WNHNN and SYGVQD (reference sequence).

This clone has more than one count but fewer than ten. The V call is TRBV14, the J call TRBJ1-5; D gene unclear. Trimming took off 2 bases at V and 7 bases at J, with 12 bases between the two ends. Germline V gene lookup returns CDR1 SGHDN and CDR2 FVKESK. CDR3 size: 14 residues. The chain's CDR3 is CASSQLRGRQPQHF. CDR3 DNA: TGTGCCAGCAGCCAACTGCGGGGTCGGCAGCCCCAGCATTTT.

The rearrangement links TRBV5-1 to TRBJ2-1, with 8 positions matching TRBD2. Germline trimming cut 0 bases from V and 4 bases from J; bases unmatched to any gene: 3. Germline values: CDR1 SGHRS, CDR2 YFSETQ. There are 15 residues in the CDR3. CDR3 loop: CASSLVTGGYNEQFF. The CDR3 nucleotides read TGCGCCAGCAGCTTGGTGACGGGAGGGTACAATGAGCAGTTCTTC.

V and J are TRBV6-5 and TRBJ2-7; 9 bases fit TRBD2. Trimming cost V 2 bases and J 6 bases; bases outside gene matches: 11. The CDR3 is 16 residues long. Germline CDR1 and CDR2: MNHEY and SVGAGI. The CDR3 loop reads CASSYGVSGSLGEQYF. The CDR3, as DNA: TGTGCCAGCAGTTACGGGGTTAGCGGGAGCCTAGGCGAGCAGTACTTC.

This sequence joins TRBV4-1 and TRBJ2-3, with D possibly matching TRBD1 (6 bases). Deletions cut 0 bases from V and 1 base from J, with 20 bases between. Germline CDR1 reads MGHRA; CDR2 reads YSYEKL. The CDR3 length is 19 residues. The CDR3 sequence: CASSQEWRWGRTGTDTQYF. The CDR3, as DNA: TGCGCCAGCAGCCAAGAATGGCGGTGGGGGCGGACGGGCACAGATACGCAGTATTTT.

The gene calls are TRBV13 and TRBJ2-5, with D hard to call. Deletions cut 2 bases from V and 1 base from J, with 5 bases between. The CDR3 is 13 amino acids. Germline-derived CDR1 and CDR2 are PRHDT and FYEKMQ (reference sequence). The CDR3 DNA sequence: TGTGCCAGCAGCTTAAGACTCCAAGAGACCCAGTACTTC. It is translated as CASSLRLQETQYF.